Given below is one TCR beta chain in context. Assay: immunoSEQ multiplex PCR; the TCRdb copy retains only in-frame clones and omits some. This table has some 190,000 clones, 76% appearing once. The sample is drawn from a study of blood T cell repertoires in COVID-19. Study summary: Samples taken during acute and convalescent COVID-19 were collected in the United States, Italy and Spain.

V trimming: 6 bases; J trimming: 6 bases; junction bases outside the gene matches: 9. Germline-derived CDR1 and CDR2 are SNHLY and FYNNEI. The CDR3 extends over 14 amino acids. The sequenced material came from peripheral blood. The rearrangement uses TRBV2 and TRBJ1-2, with 8 nucleotides matching TRBD1. The sequence was obtained from a woman aged 50 to 60 with active or convalescent COVID-19. The CDR3 sequence: CASSVTGGRDGYTF. The CDR3 DNA sequence: TGTGCCAGCAGCGTTACAGGGGGAAGAGATGGCTACACCTTC.